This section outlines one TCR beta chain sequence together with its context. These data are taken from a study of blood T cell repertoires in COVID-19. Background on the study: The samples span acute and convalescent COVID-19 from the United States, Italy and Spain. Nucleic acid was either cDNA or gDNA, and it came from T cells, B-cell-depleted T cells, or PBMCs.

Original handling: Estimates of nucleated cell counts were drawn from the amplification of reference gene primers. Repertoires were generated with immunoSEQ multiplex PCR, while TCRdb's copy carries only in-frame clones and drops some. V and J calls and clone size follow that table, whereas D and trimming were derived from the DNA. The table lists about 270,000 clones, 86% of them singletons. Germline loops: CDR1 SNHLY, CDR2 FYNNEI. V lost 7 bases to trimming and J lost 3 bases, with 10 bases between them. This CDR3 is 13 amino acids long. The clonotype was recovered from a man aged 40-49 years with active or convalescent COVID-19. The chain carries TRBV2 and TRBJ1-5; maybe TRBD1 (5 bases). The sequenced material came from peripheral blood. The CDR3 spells CASILRDNQPQHF. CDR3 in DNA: TGTGCCAGCATTCTCAGGGACAATCAGCCCCAGCATTTT.